The clone carrying this TCR beta chain was recorded at least ten times. Its antigen is not identified. As the template, RNA transcripts were used to amplify TCR beta CDR3 regions. Scientists carried out first-round RT-PCR using HTBI primers and then a second-round multiplex PCR. From the multiplex PCR reads, TCRdb called clonotypes with MiXCR, one entry per CDR3 protein. The sample contains hundreds of thousands of distinct CDR3 sequences, around 40% of which appear only once. Excluded were patients with other autoimmune diseases, uncontrolled infections, pregnancy or lactation. The data were obtained in a study of Graves' ophthalmopathy and Graves' hyperthyroidism. For the study at large: Specimen type is peripheral blood, obtained at initial diagnosis before any treatment.

CDR3 length: 14 amino acids. Per the germline V gene, CDR1 is LNHNV and CDR2 is YYDKDF (reference sequence). V shed 5 bases and J shed 1 base, with 11 bases lying between them. Whole-study results and caveats: From stable hyperthyroidism, ophthalmopathy was separated by a 13-signature model with 87.88% sensitivity and around 79% specificity. The model forecast ophthalmopathy progression, reaching 70.59% sensitivity and about 75% specificity.

This sequence was found in an adult man with Graves' ophthalmopathy. Source material: peripheral blood. The chain recombines TRBV15 with TRBJ2-5; D perhaps matches TRBD2 (5 bases). In DNA form, the CDR3 reads TGTGCCACCAGCCCCCGCGGGCGCCAAGAGACCCAGTACTTC. As protein: CATSPRGRQETQYF.